The clone carrying this T cell receptor beta chain turned up a few times. Its antigen is undetermined. V lost 0 bases and J 4 bases, leaving 12 bases between the germline ends. Looked up from germline, CDR1 is SGHTA and CDR2 is FQGTGA. CDR3 size: 15 residues. Reverse transcription of extracted RNA yielded cDNA, which provided the sequencing template. TCRdb's copy holds only in-frame clones and misses some; the assay was immunoSEQ multiplex PCR. This sample has about 69,000 clones, with approximately 61% found just once. The data derive from a study of CD8+ T cells in alopecia areata. Peripheral blood, together with lesional scalp punch biopsies, was collected from alopecia areata patients. Study-level findings and limits: Sequence data from scalp samples additionally include resident alphabeta T cells of normal skin.

The chain is built from TRBV7-3 and TRBJ2-5; D may be TRBD2 (6 bases). This clonotype originated in a human donor with alopecia areata. The source was CD8+ T cells sorted from blood, collected at week 0. CDR3 sequence reads: CASSLTGGTGETQYF. In DNA form, the CDR3 reads TGTGCCAGCAGCTTAACGGGTGGGACTGGAGAGACCCAGTACTTC.